A selection of T cell receptor beta chains follows, all from one sample in a study of T cell responses to AZD1222 COVID-19 vaccine. Profiling relied on immunoSEQ multiplex PCR, and the TCRdb table lists in-frame clones only, not all of them. Of around 99,000 clones listed, 87% are singletons. This specimen was peripheral blood, taken on day 0 of AZD1222 vaccination. The receptors shown here come from an adult in good health. The CDR3 runs from the conserved cysteine through the conserved F or W. A D gene is named only where the DNA matches it firmly.

j_call	d_call	v_call	cdr3_aa	cdr3_nt
TRBJ1-5	-	TRBV7-2	CASSLEAGVYSNQPQHF	TGTGCCAGCAGCTTAGAGGCAGGGGTATATAGCAATCAGCCCCAGCATTTT
TRBJ1-1	TRBD1	TRBV28	CASSFQGQGTMAAFF	TGTGCCAGCAGTTTCCAAGGACAGGGAACGATGGCAGCTTTCTTT
TRBJ1-4	-	TRBV5-4	CASSAYSNEKLFF	TGTGCCAGCAGCGCCTACAGTAATGAAAAACTGTTTTTT
TRBJ2-2	TRBD2	TRBV6-2/TRBV6-3	CASSYSGGTGELFF	TGTGCCAGCAGTTACAGCGGGGGGACCGGGGAGCTGTTTTTT
TRBJ1-1	-	TRBV30	CAWSLSGTAFF	TGTGCCTGGAGTCTCTCGGGCACGGCTTTCTTT
TRBJ1-2	-	TRBV29-1	CSVGTGSGYGYTF	TGCAGCGTTGGAACAGGGTCGGGCTATGGCTACACCTTC
TRBJ2-3	TRBD1	TRBV7-2	CASSPWRTGGTDTQYF	TGTGCCAGCAGCCCATGGAGGACAGGGGGCACAGATACGCAGTATTTT
TRBJ1-2	TRBD1	TRBV29-1	CSVEGTGGLGGYTF	TGCAGCGTGGAAGGGACAGGGGGACTAGGTGGCTACACCTTC
TRBJ1-2	TRBD1	TRBV30	CARVENRGNYGYTF	TGTGCCCGAGTGGAGAACAGGGGGAACTATGGCTACACCTTC
TRBJ2-2	TRBD2	TRBV5-6	CASSPIAGGPTGELFF	TGTGCCAGCAGCCCTATAGCGGGAGGGCCGACCGGGGAGCTGTTTTTT
TRBJ1-2	-	TRBV6-5	CASSQTWDMAYGYTF	TGTGCCAGCAGTCAGACCTGGGACATGGCCTATGGCTACACCTTC
TRBJ1-2	-	TRBV12-3/TRBV12-4	CASSLGRSYGYTF	TGTGCCAGCAGTTTAGGCAGGTCCTATGGCTACACCTTC
TRBJ2-2	-	TRBV5-1	CASSLRAAAPTGELFF	TGCGCCAGCAGCTTGCGGGCCGCCGCACCAACCGGGGAGCTGTTTTTT
TRBJ2-7	-	TRBV11-2	CASSLDVSTYEQYF	TGTGCCAGCAGCTTAGACGTCAGTACCTACGAGCAGTACTTC
TRBJ2-3	-	TRBV7-2	CASSRGYTVDTQYF	TGTGCCAGCAGTCGGGGGTACACAGTAGATACGCAGTATTTT
TRBJ1-1	-	TRBV10-1	CASSEGVEGAFF	TGCGCCAGCAGTGAGGGGGTAGAGGGAGCTTTCTTT